Described below is a single TCR beta chain sequence and its context. Each CDR3 protein gets one entry after TCRdb re-called the RT-PCR reads with MiXCR. The table shows some 540,000 distinct CDR3 sequences, with around 21% occurring only once. This specimen belongs to a study of response to subunit inactivated influenza vaccine. The CDR3 has 14 amino acids. CDR1 SNHLY and CDR2 FYNNEI come from the germline V gene. V shed 0 bases and J shed 2 bases, with 7 bases lying between them. The same data also contributed to another study, on T cells expressing NK-cell markers. That study reports: The TCR beta cDNA came from 5'RACE template switching with UMIs. With respect to HCMV, most of the eight sequenced donors were seropositive, and one was seronegative. It remained uncertain whether the expanded NKG2C+ T cell clones were specific for HCMV antigens.

The specimen comprised CD4+ T cells sorted from PBMCs, sampled about 13 days after vaccination. This chain joins TRBV2 and TRBJ2-5; D remains unclear. This TCR derives from a man between 50 and 59 years old who received an inactivated influenza vaccine. CDR3 residues: CASSEAALQETQYF. The DNA of the CDR3 is TGTGCCAGCAGTGAAGCGGCCCTACAAGAGACCCAGTACTTC.